This T cell receptor (beta chain) was obtained from a study of monozygotic twins with inflammatory bowel disease. Germline loops: CDR1 KGHSH, CDR2 LQKENI. This CDR3 has 15 amino acids. Donors each contributed one blood sample measuring around 2.5 ml. With respect to this clonotype: The antigen is not known.

Study results and limitations: Repertoires of patients may have been made more variable by differing immunosuppressive treatments.

UMIs that had a 6-nucleotide sample barcode were put in using template switching. TCRdb reprocessed the 5' RACE reads and reports one entry per CDR3 protein, with no DNA. The ten most abundant clones cover under 3% of a sample with about 420,000 distinct CDR3 sequences. Sequenced: blood. The chain joins TRBV18 to TRBJ1-1. The clonotype was recovered from a human donor with ulcerative colitis or Crohn's disease, or a healthy co-twin of an affected twin (not recorded which). The CDR3 here is CASSHPMDRDYEAFF.